The entry that follows covers one T cell receptor (beta chain) sequence. Antigen specificity is unknown. The second PCR ran about 6 to 12 cycles with a sample-barcoded 5' primer and J-beta primers. Through a template-switch adaptor with 12 random nucleotides, each cDNA molecule received a tag. TCRdb fed the 5' RACE reads into MiXCR, producing one record per CDR3 protein. The table has roughly 1.5 million distinct CDR3 sequences, roughly two fifths seen once. The data derive from a study of blood T cells in healthy people across ages. Study conclusions and caveats: TCR beta diversity, measured per million T cells, fell in a roughly linear way with age.

Sequenced input: blood. The clonotype originates from a woman between 18 and 30 years old in good health.

CDR3 loop: CSARVGGPYNEQYF. The CDR3, as DNA: TGCAGTGCTAGGGTAGGGGGCCCATACAATGAGCAGTACTTC. This chain connects TRBV20-1 to TRBJ2-1; 7 bases line up with TRBD1. The J call is doubtful: the DNA matches TRBJ2-7 better. Germline V CDR1 and CDR2: DFQATT, SNEGSKA (reference sequence). The length of the CDR3 is 14 residues.